The 10 T cell receptor beta chains listed next were all sequenced from one sample in a study of radiotherapy plus CTLA-4 blockade in lung cancer. Measured with immunoSEQ multiplex PCR; TCRdb has only the in-frame clones, and not every one. The sample lists approximately 77,000 clones; more than 80% were seen once. The source material was peripheral blood, sampled from a patient treated with radiotherapy plus ipilimumab. The receptors derive from a human donor with non-small cell lung cancer who had stable disease on radiotherapy plus ipilimumab.

The V gene is TRBV6-1, the J gene TRBJ1-6; tentatively, D is TRBD1 (5 bases). Trimming removed 5 bases from V and 13 bases from J, with 18 bases in between. Germline assignment: CDR1 MNHNS and CDR2 SASEGT. CDR3 length: 14 residues. The CDR3 nucleotides read TGTGCCAGCAGTAATGGGGACCGCCTAATGCCCCTCCACTTT. Protein: CASSNGDRLMPLHF.

The J gene is TRBJ2-5, the V gene TRBV7-9; TRBD1 is a possible D gene (6 bases). The DNA end lines up better with TRBJ2-7; the J call may be wrong. The CDR3 runs to 15 residues. The germline gives CDR1 SEHNR, CDR2 FQNEAQ (reference sequence). The CDR3 DNA is TGTGCCAGCAGCCAAGCTGACAGGAAAGTTTACGAGCAGTACTTC. This gives the protein CASSQADRKVYEQYF.

The chain employs TRBV6-1 and TRBJ2-3; D not resolved. Trimming took 4 bases from V and 1 from J, leaving 9 bases between them. The germline gives CDR1 MNHNS, CDR2 SASEGT. The CDR3 runs 14 residues. The CDR3 loop is CASSGQLGTDTQYF. The DNA for the CDR3 is TGTGCCAGCAGTGGGCAGCTTGGCACAGATACGCAGTATTTT.

This chain connects TRBV19 to TRBJ1-2; D not certain. The V gene lost 6 bases and the J gene lost 4 bases, with 6 bases spanning the gap. The CDR3 runs to 11 residues. Germline assignment: CDR1 LNHDA and CDR2 SQIVND (reference sequence). The CDR3 sequence: CASSIRYGYTF. CDR3 DNA sequence: TGTGCCAGTAGCATACGCTATGGCTACACCTTC.

The chain employs TRBV7-9 and TRBJ2-2; TRBD2 is a possible D gene (5 bases). The CDR3 extends over 18 amino acids. V gave up 1 base and J gave up 0 bases, with 15 bases separating them. Germline CDR1 reads SEHNR; CDR2 reads FQNEAQ (reference sequence). The DNA for the CDR3 is TGTGCCAGCAGCTTAGGTGGCGGGCCGACTTCGAACACCGGGGAGCTGTTTTTT. Its protein is CASSLGGGPTSNTGELFF.

The rearrangement uses TRBV6-5 and TRBJ2-1; 11 bases match TRBD2. The CDR3 has 15 amino acids. V trimming: 8 bases; J trimming: 7 bases; junction bases outside the gene matches: 10. Germline V gene lookup returns CDR1 MNHEY and CDR2 SVGAGI. The CDR3 DNA reads TGTGCCAGCTGCATAGCGGGAGGGCCTCGGAATGAGCAGTTCTTC. The encoded protein is CASCIAGGPRNEQFF.

CDR3 amino acids: CASSEPNEQYF. CDR3 DNA sequence: TGTGCCAGCAGTGAACCTAACGAGCAGTACTTC. This chain uses TRBV6-1 with TRBJ2-5; no reliable D call. The DNA end is a closer match to TRBJ2-7, so the J assignment may be wrong. The CDR3 length is 11 residues. CDR1 is MNHNS, CDR2 SASEGT, per germline.

The chain uses TRBV18 and TRBJ1-4; D gene unclear. Germline CDR1 is KGHSH and CDR2 is LQKENI. This CDR3 region has 15 residues. V was pared by 6 bases and J by 6 bases, with 17 bases between. CDR3 in DNA: TGTGCCAGCTCCCTTCAAATAGGACGGGATGAAAAACTGTTTTTT. It codes for CASSLQIGRDEKLFF.

The V gene is TRBV18, the J gene TRBJ2-7; D is tentatively TRBD1 or TRBD2 (5 bases each). Germline CDR1 is KGHSH and CDR2 is LQKENI. The CDR3 has 13 residues. With 5 bases removed from V and 6 bases from J, the gap between germline ends came to 14 bases. Here the CDR3 reads CASSSNRDVEQYF. CDR3 bases: TGTGCCAGCTCATCCAACCGGGACGTCGAGCAGTACTTC. The variable domain in full, with the rest retrieved from reference TRBV18 and TRBJ2-7, is NAGVMQNPRHLVRRRGQEARLRCSPMKGHSHVYWYRQLPEEGLKFMVYLQKENIIDESGMPKERFSAEFPKEGPSILRIQQVVRGDSAAYFCASSSNRDVEQYFGPGTRLTVT.

The gene calls are TRBV28 and TRBJ1-1; maybe TRBD1 (6 bases). V lost 2 bases and J 4 bases, leaving 8 bases between the germline ends. This CDR3 is built from 13 residues. CDR1 MDHEN and CDR2 SYDVKM come from the germline V gene. The CDR3 DNA sequence: TGTGCCAGCAGTTTAAGGGGGAGCACTGAAGCTTTCTTT. Its translation: CASSLRGSTEAFF.